This T cell receptor (beta chain) was sequenced during a study of blood T cell repertoires in COVID-19. On the study more broadly: Sites in the United States, Italy and Spain provided acute and convalescent COVID-19 samples. PBMCs, B-cell-depleted T cells, or T cells were the source of the cDNA or gDNA that made up the material.

The J segment lost 7 bases and the V segment lost 5 bases, leaving 3 bases of the junction unmatched. Germline CDR1 reads MDHEN; CDR2 reads SYDVKM. The CDR3 covers 13 residues. The authors' processing: Reference gene primer amplification gave estimated nucleated cell counts. Assay used: immunoSEQ multiplex PCR; TCRdb lists only in-frame clones, some missing. V and J calls and clone size follow that table, whereas D and trimming were derived from the DNA. The sample lists approximately 150,000 clones; around 90% were seen once. The clonotype comes from a man in his 60s with active or convalescent COVID-19. The sequenced material came from peripheral blood. The rearrangement joins TRBV28 to TRBJ1-4, with 8 bases aligning to TRBD1. In nucleotides, the CDR3 is TGTGCCAGCAGTGTGACAGGGGCTGAAAAACTGTTTTTT. Encoded protein: CASSVTGAEKLFF.